Listed below are T cell receptor beta chains from one sample, sequenced in a study of CD8+CD57+ T cells in acquired aplastic anemia. A single record per CDR3 protein comes from TCRdb applying MiXCR to the reads. The data hold roughly 250,000 distinct CDR3 sequences, with roughly 82% observed a single time. The sample comprised sorted CD4+, CD8+, or CD8+CD57+ T cells (not recorded which) from PBMCs. These TCRs come from a human donor with aplastic anemia. Both conserved end residues are part of each CDR3. D genes are given only for firm matches. Clone sizes are given selectively: once, few, many, or a class where the clone is expanded.

J gene: TRBJ1-2
clone size: -
V gene: TRBV2
D gene: -
CDR3 DNA: TGTGCCAGCAGCCACGAAGGACAAGACTATGGCTACACCTTC
CDR3 protein: CASSHEGQDYGYTF

J gene: TRBJ1-5
clone size: -
V gene: TRBV5-5
D gene: -
CDR3 DNA: TGTGCCAGCAGCCCCCGGGGGATGGGCCAGCCCCAGCATTTT
CDR3 protein: CASSPRGMGQPQHF

J gene: TRBJ1-5
clone size: once
V gene: TRBV7-9
D gene: -
CDR3 DNA: TGTGCCAGCAGCTTAGCACGTCGCACCGAGCCCCAGCATTTT
CDR3 protein: CASSLARRTEPQHF

J gene: TRBJ1-2
clone size: once
V gene: TRBV20-1
D gene: -
CDR3 DNA: TGCAGTGCTAGAGATGGAAGACAGGAGAACTATGGCTACACCTTC
CDR3 protein: CSARDGRQENYGYTF

J gene: TRBJ2-3
clone size: -
V gene: TRBV11-2
D gene: -
CDR3 DNA: TGTGCCAGCAGCGCCCAAGGGGGGAACCGGGGAACAGATACGCAGTATTTT
CDR3 protein: CASSAQGGNRGTDTQYF

J gene: TRBJ2-1
clone size: -
V gene: TRBV11-3
D gene: -
CDR3 DNA: TGTGCCAGCAGCAGAGATATAAAGGGGGGGAATGAGCAGTTCTTC
CDR3 protein: CASSRDIKGGNEQFF

J gene: TRBJ1-6
clone size: -
V gene: TRBV5-4
D gene: -
CDR3 DNA: TGTGCCAGCAGCTTGGGCGGCAGCGGGTCACCCCTCCACTTT
CDR3 protein: CASSLGGSGSPLHF

J gene: TRBJ2-1
clone size: -
V gene: TRBV10-1
D gene: TRBD2
CDR3 DNA: TGCGCCGCAGGAGCGGGGCCTTTCTACAATGAGCAGCTCTTC
CDR3 protein: CAAGAGPFYNEQLF

J gene: TRBJ2-5
clone size: -
V gene: TRBV20-1
D gene: -
CDR3 DNA: TGCAGTGCTAGGTCGGGCCAAGAGACCCAGTACTTC
CDR3 protein: CSARSGQETQYF

J gene: TRBJ2-1
clone size: -
V gene: TRBV7-3
D gene: -
CDR3 DNA: TGTGCCAGCACCCGGACGTCTCCAAGCGTCCCAGCATTTTTC
CDR3 protein: CASTRTSPSVPAFF

J gene: TRBJ2-1
clone size: -
V gene: TRBV5-1
D gene: -
CDR3 DNA: TGCGCCAGCAACTTGGCCAGTCAGGGTGAGGATGAGCAGTTCTTC
CDR3 protein: CASNLASQGEDEQFF

J gene: TRBJ1-2
clone size: -
V gene: TRBV9
D gene: -
CDR3 DNA: TGTGCCAGCAGCGAAGGGTCAGAAACGCAGTATTTTTTC
CDR3 protein: CASSEGSETQYFF

J gene: TRBJ2-7
clone size: -
V gene: TRBV5-5
D gene: -
CDR3 DNA: TGTGCCAGCAGCTTGTTAGCTCAATCCTACGAGCAGTACTTC
CDR3 protein: CASSLLAQSYEQYF

J gene: TRBJ2-1
clone size: -
V gene: TRBV7-2
D gene: -
CDR3 DNA: TGTGCCAGCAGCCATGGAGGCGCGGAGCAGCGGTACGACCAGTTCTTC
CDR3 protein: CASSHGGAEQRYDQFF

J gene: TRBJ1-1
clone size: -
V gene: TRBV2
D gene: TRBD1
CDR3 DNA: TGTGCCAGCAGCGGCGGGGACCGACAGGGACAAAACTCTGAAGCTTGCTTT
CDR3 protein: CASSGGDRQGQNSEACF

J gene: TRBJ2-5
clone size: -
V gene: TRBV9
D gene: TRBD2
CDR3 DNA: TGTGCCAGCAGTGGTTTAGCGGGTAGCACCGGGGAGCAGTACTTC
CDR3 protein: CASSGLAGSTGEQYF

J gene: TRBJ1-5
clone size: few
V gene: TRBV7-9
D gene: -
CDR3 DNA: TGTGCCAGCAGCTTAGACTCGAGTCAGCCCCAGCATTTT
CDR3 protein: CASSLDSSQPQHF

J gene: TRBJ1-1
clone size: -
V gene: TRBV15
D gene: -
CDR3 DNA: TGTGCCACCAATACGAGGGGCTGGGACACTGAAGCTTTCTTT
CDR3 protein: CATNTRGWDTEAFF

J gene: TRBJ2-6
clone size: -
V gene: TRBV11-2
D gene: -
CDR3 DNA: TGTGCCAGCAGCTCAATCGGCAGGGACGGGGCCAACGTCCTGACTTTC
CDR3 protein: CASSSIGRDGANVLTF

J gene: TRBJ1-6
clone size: -
V gene: TRBV7-8
D gene: -
CDR3 DNA: TGTGCCAGCAGCTTAGCGGGAGGACCCGGTACCCAGCTCCACTTT
CDR3 protein: CASSLAGGPGTQLHF

J gene: TRBJ2-5
clone size: once
V gene: TRBV7-9
D gene: -
CDR3 DNA: TGTGCCACCAGCAGAGTGTCAAGCCAGGGGACCCAGTACTTC
CDR3 protein: CATSRVSSQGTQYF

J gene: TRBJ2-3
clone size: -
V gene: TRBV7-9
D gene: -
CDR3 DNA: TGTGCCAGCAGCTTAGCGAGAAGTCCGGGGACGGAGTATTTT
CDR3 protein: CASSLARSPGTEYF

J gene: TRBJ2-5
clone size: -
V gene: TRBV7-3
D gene: TRBD1
CDR3 DNA: TGTGCTACCAGCTTATCCAGGGGGAATGAGACCTACTACTTC
CDR3 protein: CATSLSRGNETYYF

J gene: TRBJ1-2
clone size: -
V gene: TRBV7-7
D gene: TRBD1
CDR3 DNA: TGTGCCAGCAGCTCCAACTACAGGGGTCACGAGCAGTACACCTTC
CDR3 protein: CASSSNYRGHEQYTF

J gene: TRBJ2-7
clone size: -
V gene: TRBV29-1
D gene: TRBD2
CDR3 DNA: TGCAGCGTTGCAGGCGGGAGGTCCGCCTACGAGCAGTACTTC
CDR3 protein: CSVAGGRSAYEQYF